This T cell receptor beta chain originates from a study of T cell changes during pregnancy in multiple sclerosis. Some clones are missing from TCRdb's copy, which holds only in-frame ones; the method was immunoSEQ multiplex PCR. The sample yields under 55,000 clones, roughly 94% seen once. The TCR was taken from a female donor with multiple sclerosis, enrolled in a pregnancy study. This specimen consisted of CD4+ T cells from peripheral blood mononuclear cells, obtained in the third trimester of pregnancy.

The CDR3 loop is CASSYQGQGYEQYF. CDR3 sequence (DNA): TGTGCCAGCAGTTACCAAGGACAGGGCTACGAGCAGTACTTC. The genes are TRBV6-5 and TRBJ2-7; TRBD1 agrees at 8 bases. CDR3 length: 14 amino acids. Trimming removed 2 bases from V and 3 bases from J; junction bases left unmatched: 3. Germline V gene sequence: CDR1 MNHEY, CDR2 SVGAGI.